This T cell receptor beta chain was sequenced for a study of vaccination and CD4 T cells after COVID-19. As to treatment: roughly 10-day PBMC culture with coronavirus spike peptide pools or control peptides (ViraFEST assay). Cultured CD4+ T cell DNA was sequenced using the Oncomine TCR Beta short-read assay. In TCRdb, the PCR reads were re-called with MiXCR into one record per CDR3 protein. The data contain over 10,000 distinct CDR3 sequences, approximately 76% of them seen just once; the ten biggest clones take up around 20%. Germline V gives CDR1 MNHNS, CDR2 SASEGT. V was shortened by 6 bases and J by 9 bases, with 15 bases between the two germline ends. The CDR3 runs to 13 residues. Concerning this clonotype: Its target is unknown.

V usage is TRBV6-1 and J usage is TRBJ1-5; a possible D gene is TRBD1 (6 bases). The sample comprised CD4+ T cells from blood, cultured in vitro. The sequence derives from a human donor who had recovered from COVID-19. The CDR3 loop reads CASSGRGQRPQHF. CDR3 bases: TGTGCCAGCAGCGGCAGGGGCCAAAGGCCCCAGCATTTT.